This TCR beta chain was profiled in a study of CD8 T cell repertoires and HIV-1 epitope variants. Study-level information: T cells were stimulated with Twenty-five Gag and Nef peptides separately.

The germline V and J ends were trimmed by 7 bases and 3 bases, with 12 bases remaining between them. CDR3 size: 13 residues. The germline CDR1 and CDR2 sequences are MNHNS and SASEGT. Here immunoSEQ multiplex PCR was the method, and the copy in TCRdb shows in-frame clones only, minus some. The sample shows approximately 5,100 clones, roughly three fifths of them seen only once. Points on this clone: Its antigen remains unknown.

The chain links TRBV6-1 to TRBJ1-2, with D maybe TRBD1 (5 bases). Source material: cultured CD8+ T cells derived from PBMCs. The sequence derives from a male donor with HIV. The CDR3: CASIPRGHYGYTF. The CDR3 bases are TGTGCCAGCATCCCCCGGGGCCACTATGGCTACACCTTC.